The 8 T cell receptor beta chains listed next were all sequenced from one sample in a study of T cell changes during pregnancy in multiple sclerosis (dated 2019 in TCRdb). Library method: the immunoSEQ multiplex PCR assay. Drawn from immuneACCESS, this table holds only the in-frame rearrangements with V and J called that TCRdb kept. Clones are partly lost; checked studies trace under half to an unresolved V gene and leave the rest unexplained. The sample records 55,000 to 65,000 clones, about nine tenths of which are singletons. The ten biggest clones cover more than 1.2% of the sample. The material sequenced was peripheral blood, taken in the second trimester of pregnancy. All receptors come from a female donor with multiple sclerosis, enrolled in a pregnancy study.

This sequence joins TRBV27 and TRBJ2-3, with unresolved D. CDR3 length equals 15 residues. CDR1 is MNHEY, CDR2 SMNVEV, per germline (reference sequence). V dropped 5 bases and J dropped 2 bases, with 14 bases sitting between them. The CDR3 region is CASSPQTLVTDTQYF. Here the CDR3 DNA reads TGTGCCAGCAGTCCTCAGACTCTAGTCACAGATACGCAGTATTTT.

The V call is TRBV2, the J call TRBJ1-5; tentatively, D is TRBD1 (6 bases). CDR3 length: 15 amino acids. Trimming removed 5 bases at V and 7 bases at J, with 18 bases between. Germline lookup yields CDR1 SNHLY and CDR2 FYNNEI. This CDR3 reads CASSYMRTVSQPQHF. CDR3 in DNA: TGTGCCAGCAGTTATATGAGGACAGTGAGCCAGCCCCAGCATTTT.

This chain uses TRBV7-2 with TRBJ1-1; 7 bases fit TRBD1. From germline, CDR1 is SGHTA and CDR2 FQGNSA. This CDR3 region has 12 residues. V lost 6 bases, J lost 7 bases, and 5 bases stayed unmatched. CDR3 DNA: TGTGCCAGCAGACCGAGGACAGGTGAAGCTTTCTTT. Residues: CASRPRTGEAFF.

The chain recombines TRBV30 with TRBJ1-2, with no clear D. The length of the CDR3 is 11 residues. Germline V gene sequence: CDR1 GTSNPN, CDR2 SVGIG (reference sequence). The V and J ends lost 8 bases and 4 bases respectively, with 11 bases between them. As DNA, the CDR3 is TGTGCCGGTCGGGATATCTATGGCTACACCTTC. Amino acids: CAGRDIYGYTF.

Worth noting for this clone: At one boundary the junction diverges from the germline segment, which might be a read error. V gene TRBV12-5 combines with J gene TRBJ2-2; maybe TRBD1 (6 bases). The CDR3 spans 14 residues. Germline lookup yields CDR1 LGHNT and CDR2 FRNRAP. As DNA, the CDR3 is TGTGCTGGTGGAACAGGGTCGGGCACCGGGGAGCTGTTTTTT. Translating it yields CAGGTGSGTGELFF.

CDR3 in amino acids: CASSSTYSGAYEQYF. CDR3 in DNA: TGTGCCAGCAGCTCCACCTACAGCGGGGCCTACGAGCAGTACTTC. The V and J genes are TRBV13 and TRBJ2-7; 7 nucleotides match TRBD2. The length of the CDR3 is 15 residues. V lost 4 bases to trimming and J lost 2 bases; unmatched junction nucleotides: 8. Per the germline V gene, CDR1 is PRHDT and CDR2 is FYEKMQ (reference sequence). Based on the CDR3 plus reference TRBV13 and TRBJ2-7, the full variable domain is AAGVIQSPRHLIKEKRETATLKCYPIPRHDTVYWYQQGPGQDPQFLISFYEKMQSDKGSIPDRFSAQQFSDYHSELNMSSLELGDSALYFCASSSTYSGAYEQYFGPGTRLTVT.

The chain links TRBV2 to TRBJ1-5; TRBD1 matches 7 bases. V trimming: 6 bases; J trimming: 4 bases; junction bases outside the gene matches: 9. CDR1 and CDR2 from the germline V gene are SNHLY and FYNNEI. The CDR3 spans 15 residues. Here the CDR3 reads CASSLRGIGNQPQHF. In nucleotides, the CDR3 is TGTGCCAGCAGCCTCAGGGGGATAGGAAATCAGCCCCAGCATTTT.

J is TRBJ2-4 and V is TRBV5-1, with 10 bases identical to TRBD1. The germline gives CDR1 SGHRS, CDR2 YFSETQ. The CDR3 has 16 residues. V lost 3 bases and J lost 2; bases outside the gene matches: 5. CDR3 sequence (DNA): TGCGCCAGCAGCTCCGGACAGGGGGGGACCAAAAACATTCAGTACTTC. Translating gives CASSSGQGGTKNIQYF.